This T cell receptor (beta chain) emerged from a study of CD8+ T cells in alopecia areata. Regarding the study as a whole: Clonality in lesional scalp, especially alopecia totalis/universalis, exceeded that of normal scalp.

Of note for this clone: Its specificity is unknown.

Trimming pared 0 bases from V and 6 bases from J, leaving 10 bases between. Germline lookup yields CDR1 SGDLS and CDR2 YYNGEE. This CDR3 is built from 13 residues. Extraction and reverse transcription of RNA yielded cDNA as the sequencing template. TCRdb's table, derived via immunoSEQ multiplex PCR, lists solely in-frame clones and lacks some. Of roughly 200,000 clones in the sample, around 50% were seen once. This chain uses TRBV9 with TRBJ2-7; D may correspond to TRBD1 or TRBD2 (6 bases each). The receptor was derived from a human donor in good health. The sequenced material came from CD8+ T cells sorted from blood. For the CDR3, the DNA is TGTGCCAGCAGCGTAGGAGGGGGGAGCGAGCAGTACTTC. Translating gives CASSVGGGSEQYF.